The 27 T cell receptor beta chains reported below all come from one sample, sequenced in a study of somatic mutations in cytotoxic T cells in rheumatoid arthritis. TCRdb keeps only in-frame clones here, not all; method: immunoSEQ multiplex PCR. The top ten clones hold around 11% of a sample with fewer than 25,000 clones, around 75% of them seen once. Specimen: CD8+ T cells sorted from blood. The receptors were sampled from an adult with rheumatoid arthritis.

The chain uses TRBV7-9 and TRBJ2-5; D not certain. The germline gives CDR1 SEHNR, CDR2 FQNEAQ (reference sequence). V dropped 2 bases and J dropped 3 bases, with 13 bases sitting between them. This CDR3 has 15 residues. The CDR3: CASSLSLPSEETQYF. The CDR3 DNA reads TGTGCCAGCAGCTTATCACTCCCTTCAGAAGAGACCCAGTACTTC.

The V and J genes are TRBV5-6 and TRBJ1-1; D is undetermined. V was cut by 6 bases and J by 8 bases, with 23 bases left in between. The germline gives CDR1 SGHDT, CDR2 YYEEEE. The CDR3 contains 15 residues. The CDR3, as DNA: TGTGCCAGCACCGAGACGGGGATTAAAGCGTCGGAAGCTTTCTTT. It specifies CASTETGIKASEAFF.

This chain uses TRBV7-2 with TRBJ1-4, with D unresolved. The CDR3 consists of 13 residues. Looked up from germline, CDR1 is SGHTA and CDR2 is FQGNSA. V was clipped by 6 bases and J by 0 bases, with 5 bases between them. The CDR3 DNA sequence: TGTGCCAGCAGTGAGACAACTAATGAAAAACTGTTTTTT. It specifies CASSETTNEKLFF. Full variable domain (remainder filled in from reference TRBV7-2 and TRBJ1-4): GAGVSQSPSNKVTEKGKDVELRCDPISGHTALYWYRQSLGQGLEFLIYFQGNSAPDKSGLPSDRFSAERTGGSVSTLTIQRTQQEDSAVYLCASSETTNEKLFFGSGTQLSVL.

The CDR3, as DNA: TGTGCCAGCAGCTTCTCAGGGATCTCCTACGAGCAGTACTTC. Its translation: CASSFSGISYEQYF. The gene calls are TRBV7-9 and TRBJ2-7; maybe TRBD1 (5 bases). The germline V gene has CDR1 SEHNR and CDR2 FQNEAQ (reference sequence). The V end was cut by 3 bases, the J end by 0 bases, with 9 bases between. This CDR3 is built from 14 residues. Variable domain in full (rest from reference TRBV7-9 and TRBJ2-7): DTGVSQNPRHKITKRGQNVTFRCDPISEHNRLYWYRQTLGQGPEFLTYFQNEAQLEKSRLLSDRFSAERPKGSFSTLEIQRTEQGDSAMYLCASSFSGISYEQYFGPGTRLTVT.

J is TRBJ2-1 and V is TRBV7-8, with 13 bases fitting TRBD2. The CDR3 covers 15 residues. CDR1 SGHVS and CDR2 FQNEAQ come from the germline V gene. J lost 4 bases, V lost 6 bases, and 3 bases had no gene match. CDR3 sequence reads: CASRRTSGGYNEQFF. The CDR3 DNA sequence: TGTGCCAGCAGACGGACTAGCGGGGGTTACAATGAGCAGTTCTTC.

This rearrangement joins TRBV7-3 to TRBJ2-2; D gene ambiguous. The CDR3 covers 15 residues. The germline gives CDR1 SGHTA, CDR2 FQGTGA. V shed 1 base and J shed 5 bases, with 11 bases lying between them. The CDR3 loop reads CASSLRGLGTGELFF. Here the CDR3 DNA reads TGTGCCAGCAGCTTAAGGGGTCTTGGTACCGGGGAGCTGTTTTTT.

V gene TRBV6-5 combines with J gene TRBJ2-5, with TRBD2 matching 10 bases. CDR1 and CDR2 (germline): MNHEY, SVGAGI. V was clipped by 8 bases and J by 3 bases; unmatched bases: 9. This CDR3 comprises 15 residues. The CDR3 reads CASPTSGRFEETQYF. CDR3 nucleotide sequence: TGTGCCAGCCCGACTAGCGGGCGCTTCGAAGAGACCCAGTACTTC.

A remark on this clone: At one end the junction does not follow the germline gene, possibly because of a read error. The chain links TRBV7-7 to TRBJ2-7, with TRBD1 matching over 8 bases. The CDR3 has 15 amino acids. Germline V gives CDR1 SSHAT, CDR2 FNYEAQ (reference sequence). The CDR3, as DNA: TGTGCTAGCAGCTTAGGACAGGGAAACTCCTACGAGCAGTACTTC. The encoded protein is CASSLGQGNSYEQYF. The whole variable domain, remainder taken from reference TRBV7-7 and TRBJ2-7, is GAGVSQSPRYKVTKRGQDVTLRCDPISSHATLYWYQQALGQGPEFLTYFNYEAQPDKSGLPSDRFSAERPEGSISTLTIQRTEQRDSAMYRCASSLGQGNSYEQYFGPGTRLTVT.

This rearrangement joins TRBV9 to TRBJ1-1; TRBD1 matches 10 bases. Per germline, CDR1 SGDLS and CDR2 YYNGEE. J was trimmed by 7 bases and V by 3 bases; bases with no gene match: 9. This CDR3 region has 15 residues. The CDR3 region has the DNA TGTGCCAGCAGCGCAGGACAGGGGGAGACTGGTGAAGCTTTCTTT. This encodes CASSAGQGETGEAFF.

The rearrangement joins TRBV11-2 to TRBJ2-1, with no clear D. The germline gives CDR1 SGHAT, CDR2 FQNNGV. Trimming took 5 bases from V and 6 from J, leaving 11 bases between them. The CDR3 contains 13 residues. This chain's CDR3 is CASSPYVVNEQFF. The DNA of the CDR3 is TGTGCCAGCAGCCCCTACGTGGTCAATGAGCAGTTCTTC. Using reference TRBV11-2 and TRBJ2-1 for the parts outside the CDR3, the full variable domain is EAGVAQSPRYKIIEKRQSVAFWCNPISGHATLYWYQQILGQGPKLLIQFQNNGVVDDSQLPKDRFSAERLKGVDSTLKIQPAKLEDSAVYLCASSPYVVNEQFFGPGTRLTVL.

This clone has a handful of counts. V usage is TRBV4-1 and J usage is TRBJ1-2, with 8 bases lining up with TRBD1. V shed 4 bases, J shed 7 bases, and the junction held 2 bases outside the gene matches. Germline CDR1 MGHRA, CDR2 YSYEKL. The CDR3 sequence is 12 residues long. CDR3 amino acids: CASSPGGPGYTF. The CDR3 coding sequence is TGCGCCAGCAGCCCAGGGGGCCCTGGCTACACCTTC.

The V and J genes are TRBV4-1 and TRBJ2-5, with D unclear. CDR1 MGHRA and CDR2 YSYEKL come from the germline V gene. The CDR3 is 13 residues long. Trimming took 4 bases from V and 5 from J, leaving 11 bases between them. The CDR3: CASSPTIWETQYF. Here the CDR3 DNA reads TGCGCCAGCAGCCCTACGATCTGGGAGACCCAGTACTTC.

The chain has TRBV6-4 and TRBJ2-5; 11 nucleotides agree with TRBD2. J was trimmed by 7 bases and V by 3 bases; bases with no gene match: 10. This CDR3 region has 16 residues. The germline gives CDR1 MRHNA, CDR2 SNTAGT. CDR3 DNA sequence: TGTGCCAGCAGTGAAGGGACTAGCGGTATACGGGGGACCCAGTACTTC. This translates into CASSEGTSGIRGTQYF.

There are a few counts of this clone. V usage is TRBV11-2 and J usage is TRBJ2-1; D may correspond to TRBD1 or TRBD2 (6 bases each). The CDR3 loop spans 14 amino acids. Trimming removed 9 bases at V and 4 bases at J, with 16 bases between. Germline CDR1 is SGHAT and CDR2 is FQNNGV. In nucleotides, the CDR3 is TGTGCCAGTTGCCCCGGGGGCCGGTACAATGAGCAGTTCTTC. The encoded protein is CASCPGGRYNEQFF.

This clone qualifies as medium-sized. This rearrangement joins TRBV6-5 to TRBJ1-3, with a tentative D call TRBD1 (6 bases). Germline CDR1 is MNHEY and CDR2 is SVGAGI. The ends were cut back, 7 bases at V and 0 bases at J, with 13 bases in the middle. This CDR3 spans 15 amino acids. The CDR3 sequence: CASILDSASGNTIYF. The CDR3 nucleotides read TGTGCCAGCATACTGGACAGCGCCTCTGGAAACACCATATATTTT.

By proportion, this clone is medium-sized (0.01 to 0.1%). This sequence joins TRBV4-3 and TRBJ2-1; the D is unclear. Germline CDR1 LGHNA, CDR2 YSLEER. Trimming took 0 bases from V and 3 from J, leaving 9 bases between them. This CDR3 is 15 amino acids long. CDR3 sequence (DNA): TGCGCCAGCAGCCAAGAGGGCCAGCGCTACAATGAGCAGTTCTTC. This codes for CASSQEGQRYNEQFF.

This clone was seen more than once but under ten times. This chain links TRBV6-1 with TRBJ2-7, with 9 bases fitting TRBD1. Germline trimming cut 7 bases from V and 0 bases from J; bases unmatched to any gene: 7. CDR1 is MNHNS, CDR2 SASEGT, per germline. This CDR3 is 15 amino acids long. This chain's CDR3 is CASTEGQGSSYEQYF. CDR3 sequence (DNA): TGTGCCAGCACCGAGGGACAGGGCAGCTCCTACGAGCAGTACTTC.

The chain combines TRBV29-1 with TRBJ2-5; 7 bases agree with TRBD1. With 1 base clipped from V and 4 bases from J, the junction kept 9 bases outside the gene matches. The CDR3 extends over 15 amino acids. CDR1 is SQVTM, CDR2 ANQGSEA, per germline. CDR3 protein: CSVEGKQGTVETQYF. The CDR3 DNA is TGCAGCGTTGAAGGGAAACAGGGGACCGTAGAGACCCAGTACTTC.

This clone was counted once. The rearrangement uses TRBV2 and TRBJ1-2; no firm D call. Trimming stripped 9 bases from V and 8 bases from J, with 16 bases between. The CDR3 sequence is 12 residues long. Germline CDR1 SNHLY, CDR2 FYNNEI. In DNA, the CDR3 is TGTGCCAGTGCGCGGGCTTCGATAGGCTACACCTTC. It encodes CASARASIGYTF.

The chain links TRBV18 to TRBJ2-1; TRBD2 agrees at 8 bases. The germline V gene has CDR1 KGHSH and CDR2 LQKENI. The CDR3 is 16 amino acids. The V segment lost 0 bases and the J segment 7 bases; nucleotides outside the gene matches: 8. Written as DNA, the CDR3 is TGTGCCAGCTCACCACCCCCCGGGAGGGCCAAGAATGAGCAGTTCTTC. Translating gives CASSPPPGRAKNEQFF.

This chain uses TRBV27 with TRBJ1-1; D possibly corresponds to TRBD1 (6 bases). This CDR3 is built from 14 residues. The V end was cut by 1 base, the J end by 3 bases, with 9 bases between. CDR1 and CDR2 from the germline V gene are MNHEY and SMNVEV (reference sequence). CDR3 sequence: CASSLYRDDTEAFF. In DNA, the CDR3 is TGTGCCAGCAGTTTATACAGGGATGACACTGAAGCTTTCTTT.

The chain has TRBV4-3 and TRBJ1-1; D is uncertain. CDR1 LGHNA and CDR2 YSLEER come from the germline V gene. The CDR3 totals 14 residues. With 0 bases removed from V and 8 bases from J, the gap between germline ends came to 13 bases. The CDR3: CASSQDIGRPEAFF. In nucleotides, the CDR3 is TGCGCCAGCAGCCAAGACATTGGACGGCCCGAAGCTTTCTTT.

The gene calls are TRBV6-5 and TRBJ2-3; D is unresolved. V shed 6 bases and J shed 5 bases, with 6 bases lying between them. The CDR3 has 11 residues. The germline gives CDR1 MNHEY, CDR2 SVGAGI. The CDR3 region is CASRFGDTQYF. In DNA form, the CDR3 reads TGTGCCAGCAGGTTTGGAGATACGCAGTATTTT.

There are a few counts of this clone. V and J are TRBV4-2 and TRBJ1-1, with a weak D call TRBD1 (6 bases). Germline-derived CDR1 and CDR2 are LGHNA and YNFKEQ. V shed 4 bases and J shed 0 bases, with 9 bases lying between them. The CDR3 covers 14 residues. The CDR3 DNA follows: TGTGCCAGCAGCCCTGGACAGATGAACACTGAAGCTTTCTTT. Protein sequence: CASSPGQMNTEAFF.

The gene calls are TRBV27 and TRBJ1-4, with 8 bases aligning to TRBD1. Looked up from germline, CDR1 is MNHEY and CDR2 is SMNVEV (reference sequence). The CDR3 is made up of 16 amino acids. V lost 3 bases and J lost 5; bases outside the gene matches: 8. CDR3 residues: CASSFVPTGVNEKLFF. The CDR3 DNA reads TGTGCCAGCAGTTTCGTACCGACAGGGGTGAATGAAAAACTGTTTTTT.

The V gene is TRBV11-2, the J gene TRBJ2-3; D not resolved. The V end was cut by 4 bases, the J end by 2 bases, with 16 bases between. CDR1 and CDR2 from the germline V gene are SGHAT and FQNNGV. The length of the CDR3 is 16 residues. The CDR3 region is CASSSGPYLVTDTQYF. CDR3 nucleotide sequence: TGTGCCAGCAGCTCCGGACCATACCTAGTCACAGATACGCAGTATTTT.

In this sample, this clone turned up a few times. The chain combines TRBV18 with TRBJ1-2; TRBD1 aligns across 7 bases. CDR3 length: 15 residues. Losses at the gene ends were 3 bases for V and 1 base for J; bases not matched to a gene: 5. Germline V CDR1 and CDR2: KGHSH, LQKENI. In DNA form, the CDR3 reads TGTGCCAGCTCACCGGGACAGAACCTTAACTATGGCTACACCTTC. Amino acid sequence: CASSPGQNLNYGYTF.